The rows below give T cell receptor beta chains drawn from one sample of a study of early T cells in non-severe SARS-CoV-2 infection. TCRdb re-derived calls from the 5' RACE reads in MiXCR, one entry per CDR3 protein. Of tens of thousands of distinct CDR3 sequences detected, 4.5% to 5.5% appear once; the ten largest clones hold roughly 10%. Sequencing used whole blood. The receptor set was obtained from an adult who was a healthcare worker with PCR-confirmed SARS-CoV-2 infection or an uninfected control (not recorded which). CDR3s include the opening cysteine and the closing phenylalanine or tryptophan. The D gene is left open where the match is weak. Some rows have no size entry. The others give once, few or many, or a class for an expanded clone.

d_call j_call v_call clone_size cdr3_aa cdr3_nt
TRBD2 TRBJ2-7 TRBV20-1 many CSARLAGGIHEQYF TGCAGTGCTAGGCTAGCGGGAGGGATCCACGAGCAGTACTTC
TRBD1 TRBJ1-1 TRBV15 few CATSREGGGFEAFF TGTGCCACCAGCAGAGAAGGGGGCGGATTTGAAGCTTTCTTT
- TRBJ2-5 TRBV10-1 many CASPRDQETQYF TGCGCCAGCCCTCGGGACCAAGAGACCCAGTACTTC
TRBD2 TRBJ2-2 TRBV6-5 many CASSRLAGSTGELFF TGTGCCAGCAGCAGACTAGCGGGATCAACCGGGGAGCTGTTTTTT
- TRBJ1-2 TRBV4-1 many CASSSRTDQAYGYTF TGCGCCAGCAGCTCGCGGACGGATCAAGCCTATGGCTACACCTTC
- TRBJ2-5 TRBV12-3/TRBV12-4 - CASSLALSFQETQYF TGTGCCAGCAGTTTAGCGCTGTCCTTCCAAGAGACCCAGTACTTC
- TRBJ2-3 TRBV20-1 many CSARDGAASTDTQYF TGCAGTGCTAGAGATGGAGCAGCTAGCACAGATACGCAGTATTTT
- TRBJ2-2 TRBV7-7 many CASSFTKDTGELFF TGTGCTAGCAGCTTTACTAAGGACACCGGGGAGCTGTTTTTT
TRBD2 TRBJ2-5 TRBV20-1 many CSARDALLGSGETQYF TGCAGTGCTAGAGACGCTCTGCTAGGTAGCGGGGAGACCCAGTACTTC
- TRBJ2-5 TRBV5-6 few CASSLSGNQETQYF TGTGCCAGCAGCTTGTCCGGGAATCAAGAGACCCAGTACTTC
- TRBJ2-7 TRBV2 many CASRQGYEQYF TGTGCCAGCAGACAGGGCTACGAGCAGTACTTC
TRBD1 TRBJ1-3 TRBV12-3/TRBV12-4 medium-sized CASSPGQGLSGNTIYF TGTGCCAGCAGTCCCGGACAGGGGCTCTCTGGAAACACCATATATTTT
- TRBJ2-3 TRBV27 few CASSPNPSGIWGTDTQYF TGTGCCAGCAGTCCAAACCCCTCAGGAATCTGGGGCACAGATACGCAGTATTTT
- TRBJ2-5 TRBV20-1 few CSARTRDSNPTQYF TGCAGTGCTAGGACCCGGGACTCAAATCCAACCCAGTACTTC
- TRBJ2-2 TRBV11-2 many CASTLSSGQLFF TGTGCCAGCACCCTAAGCTCCGGCCAGCTGTTTTTT
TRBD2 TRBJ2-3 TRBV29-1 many CSVDLAAVRDTQYF TGCAGCGTCGACCTAGCGGCTGTGAGAGATACGCAGTATTTT
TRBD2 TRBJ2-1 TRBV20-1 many CSASTTSGNDEQFF TGCAGTGCTAGCACGACTAGCGGGAACGATGAGCAGTTCTTC
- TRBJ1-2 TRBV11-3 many CASSLGNRADYGYTF TGTGCCAGCAGCTTAGGGAACAGGGCTGACTATGGCTACACCTTC
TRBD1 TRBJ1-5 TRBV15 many CATSRIPGQGFSAQHF TGTGCCACCAGCAGAATCCCGGGACAGGGGTTTTCGGCCCAGCATTTT
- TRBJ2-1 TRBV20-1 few CSAAAGLADYNEQFF TGCAGTGCTGCCGCTGGGTTAGCGGATTACAATGAGCAGTTCTTC
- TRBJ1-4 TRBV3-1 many CASSPKGLMNAEKLFF TGTGCCAGCAGCCCCAAGGGCCTTATGAATGCTGAAAAACTGTTTTTT
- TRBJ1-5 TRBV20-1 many CSAPPRDIGRSSNQPQHF TGCAGTGCTCCTCCCCGGGACATCGGCCGGTCTAGCAATCAGCCCCAGCATTTT
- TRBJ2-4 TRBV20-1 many CSARDLAIVVAKNIQYF TGCAGTGCTAGAGATTTGGCAATAGTCGTAGCCAAAAACATTCAGTACTTC
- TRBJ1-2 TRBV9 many CASSSNPGQISNYGYTF TGTGCCAGCAGCTCCAACCCAGGACAGATCTCCAACTATGGCTACACCTTC
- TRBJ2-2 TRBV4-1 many CASSQRGGSTGELFF TGCGCCAGCAGCCAAAGGGGTGGGTCCACCGGGGAGCTGTTTTTT
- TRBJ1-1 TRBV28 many CASSLWGASTEAFF TGTGCCAGCAGTTTGTGGGGCGCGAGCACTGAAGCTTTCTTT
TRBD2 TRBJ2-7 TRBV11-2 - CASSPQAGDEQYF TGTGCCAGCAGCCCGCAGGCGGGAGACGAGCAGTACTTC
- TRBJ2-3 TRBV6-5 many CASRMEGRDTQYF TGTGCCAGCAGGATGGAGGGGAGAGATACGCAGTATTTT
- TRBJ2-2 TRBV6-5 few CASRGKTSSFPRAGELFF TGTGCCAGCAGAGGGAAAACGAGTTCGTTTCCCCGCGCCGGGGAGCTGTTTTTT
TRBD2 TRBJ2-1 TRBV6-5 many CASSYSLAGGHNEQFF TGTGCCAGCAGTTATTCTCTAGCGGGAGGGCACAATGAGCAGTTCTTC
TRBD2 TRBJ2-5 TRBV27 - CASRTLTSGRAGETQYF TGTGCCAGCAGGACCCTGACTAGCGGGAGGGCCGGTGAGACCCAGTACTTC
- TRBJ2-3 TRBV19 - CASSISRVTDTQYF TGTGCCAGTAGTATTAGCAGGGTCACAGATACGCAGTATTTT
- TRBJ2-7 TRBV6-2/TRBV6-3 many CASSLTVLKPSYEQYF TGTGCCAGCAGTCTTACAGTACTAAAGCCGTCCTACGAGCAGTACTTC
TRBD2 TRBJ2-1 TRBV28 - CASSPTSGRTASGQFF TGTGCCAGCAGTCCGACTAGCGGGAGGACCGCCTCCGGGCAGTTCTTC
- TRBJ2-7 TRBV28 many CASLTNSYEQYF TGTGCCAGCCTCACAAACTCCTACGAGCAGTACTTC
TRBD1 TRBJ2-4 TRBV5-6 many CASRLGQGENIQYF TGTGCCAGCAGGTTGGGACAGGGGGAAAACATTCAGTACTTC